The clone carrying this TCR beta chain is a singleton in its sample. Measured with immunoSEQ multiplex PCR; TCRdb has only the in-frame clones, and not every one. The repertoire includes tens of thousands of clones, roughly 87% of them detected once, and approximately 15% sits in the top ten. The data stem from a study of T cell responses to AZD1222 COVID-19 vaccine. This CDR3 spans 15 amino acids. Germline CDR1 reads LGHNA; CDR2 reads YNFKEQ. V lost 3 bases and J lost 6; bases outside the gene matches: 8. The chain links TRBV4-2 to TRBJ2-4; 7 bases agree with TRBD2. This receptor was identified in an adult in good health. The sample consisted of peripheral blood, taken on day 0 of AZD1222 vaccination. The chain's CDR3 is CASSQGGSRGNIQYF. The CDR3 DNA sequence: TGTGCCAGCAGCCAGGGCGGGAGTCGGGGAAACATTCAGTACTTC.